Each of the 27 T cell receptor beta chains below was sequenced from the same sample in a study of sequential checkpoint blockade in melanoma. Clones were sequenced by immunoSEQ multiplex PCR, and TCRdb holds only the in-frame ones, with some missing. The table has about 1,600 clones, about 23% seen once. Stated treatment: randomized to nivolumab then ipilimumab (arm A) or the reverse (arm B). Sequenced material: tumor tissue (inferred from file names), taken from a patient given nivolumab and ipilimumab in sequence. All receptors derive from a human donor with melanoma.

By frequency in the sample, this clone is medium-sized. The chain is built from TRBV11-3 and TRBJ2-3; the D is unclear. The CDR3 extends over 17 amino acids. The ends were cut back, 5 bases at V and 6 bases at J, with 24 bases in the middle. Germline CDR1 SGHNT, CDR2 YENEEA. In DNA, the CDR3 is TGTGCCAGCAGCAAAAACCAGGAGAGATACCCTCGGGATACGCAGTATTTT. It yields the protein CASSKNQERYPRDTQYF.

The chain links TRBV10-2 to TRBJ2-7, with 8 bases matching TRBD2. The V segment lost 5 bases and the J segment 6 bases; nucleotides outside the gene matches: 9. Germline V gene sequence: CDR1 WSHSY, CDR2 SAAADI. The CDR3 contains 14 residues. Here the CDR3 DNA reads TGCGCCAGCAGTCGGACTAGCTTGTCCGCCGAGCAGTACTTC. Its protein is CASSRTSLSAEQYF.

This clone is categorized as medium-sized (0.01 to 0.1%). V and J are TRBV11-3 and TRBJ2-6, with a tentative D call TRBD2 (5 bases). Germline-derived CDR1 and CDR2 are SGHNT and YENEEA. The CDR3 extends over 16 amino acids. V was clipped by 4 bases and J by 2 bases, with 12 bases between them. CDR3 coding DNA: TGTGCCAGCAGCTCCGTTTCGGGAACTGGGGCCAACGTCCTGACTTTC. Translation: CASSSVSGTGANVLTF. The full variable domain, rest sourced from reference TRBV11-3 and TRBJ2-6, is EAGVVQSPRYKIIEKKQPVAFWCNPISGHNTLYWYLQNLGQGPELLIRYENEEAVDDSQLPKDRFSAERLKGVDSTLKIQPAELGDSAVYLCASSSVSGTGANVLTFGAGSRLTVL.

In this sample, this clone turned up a few times. The rearrangement links TRBV4-1 to TRBJ1-4; D remains unclear. This CDR3 contains 14 residues. Trimming cost V 4 bases and J 1 base, with 7 bases left between them. In germline, CDR1 is MGHRA, CDR2 YSYEKL. The chain's CDR3 is CASSPLGTNEKLFF. CDR3 DNA: TGCGCCAGCAGCCCCCTGGGAACTAATGAAAAACTGTTTTTT.

This clone was seen only a few times. The chain combines TRBV6-8 with TRBJ1-1; 9 positions match TRBD1. J was trimmed by 3 bases and V by 8 bases; bases with no gene match: 4. Per germline, CDR1 MNHGY and CDR2 SAAAGT. CDR3 length: 13 amino acids. For the CDR3, the DNA is TGTGCCAGCCACCGGGACAGGGACACTGAAGCTTTCTTT. Amino acids: CASHRDRDTEAFF.

This clone is medium-sized. The chain has TRBV9 and TRBJ2-2, with 7 bases aligning to TRBD1. V lost 7 bases and J lost 1; bases outside the gene matches: 13. The germline gives CDR1 SGDLS, CDR2 YYNGEE. The CDR3 runs 17 residues. CDR3 nucleotides: TGTGCCAGCGGCCGACAGGGTGGGGGCGTGAACACCGGGGAGCTGTTTTTT. Protein product: CASGRQGGGVNTGELFF.

This clone was picked up one time. The rearrangement links TRBV18 to TRBJ2-7, with 11 bases fitting TRBD2. Per the germline V gene, CDR1 is KGHSH and CDR2 is LQKENI. V trimming: 3 bases; J trimming: 7 bases; junction bases outside the gene matches: 8. CDR3 size: 15 residues. The CDR3 nucleotides read TGTGCCAGCTCACCCGGGACTAGCGGACAGGGGGAGCAGTACTTC. Translated, it gives CASSPGTSGQGEQYF.

This sequence joins TRBV11-3 and TRBJ2-5, with D perhaps being TRBD1 or TRBD2 (5 bases each). Germline-derived CDR1 and CDR2 are SGHNT and YENEEA. V shed 5 bases and J shed 4 bases, with 14 bases lying between them. This CDR3 is 14 amino acids long. The DNA for the CDR3 is TGTGCCAGCAGCAGTTCCGGGGCCGGAGAGACCCAGTACTTC. Translation: CASSSSGAGETQYF.

By share, this clone counts as medium-sized. The chain couples TRBV11-3 to TRBJ2-2, with D possibly being TRBD1 (5 bases). This CDR3 comprises 16 residues. Germline-derived CDR1 and CDR2 are SGHNT and YENEEA. V lost 7 bases and J lost 3, with 18 bases in between. The CDR3 DNA reads as TGTGCCAGCACCCTGCATAGGGGAAGGGACACCGGGGAGCTGTTTTTT. As protein: CASTLHRGRDTGELFF.

This clone came up a few times. V gene TRBV23-1 combines with J gene TRBJ1-6, with a tentative D call TRBD1 (6 bases). TRBV23-1 is noted as an ORF with a role that remains uncertain. V shed 6 bases and J shed 7 bases, with 19 bases lying between them. CDR3 length equals 16 residues. The CDR3 sequence: CASSQDRTAWNSPLHF. CDR3 in DNA: TGCGCCAGCAGCCAAGACAGGACCGCGTGGAATTCACCCCTCCACTTT.

The chain has TRBV19 and TRBJ2-5; the match to TRBD2 covers 9 bases. Trimming cost V 4 bases and J 7 bases; bases outside gene matches: 16. Germline CDR1 is LNHDA and CDR2 is SQIVND (reference sequence). The CDR3 has 17 residues. The CDR3 DNA reads as TGTGCCAGTAGTACCCGACCGACTAGCGGATTCGGAGGGACCCAGTACTTC. It codes for CASSTRPTSGFGGTQYF.

The chain has TRBV6-8 and TRBJ2-2; D is ambiguous. The CDR3 is 14 amino acids. In germline, CDR1 is MNHGY, CDR2 SAAAGT. V was pared by 0 bases and J by 6 bases, with 8 bases between. The CDR3 DNA is TGTGCCAGCAGTTACTCGAAAATATCCGGGGAGCTGTTTTTT. Protein product: CASSYSKISGELFF.

This clone was seen a handful of times. The rearrangement uses TRBV6-8 and TRBJ2-7; the D gene could be TRBD1 or TRBD2 (5 bases each). The CDR3 runs to 14 residues. Germline V CDR1 and CDR2: MNHGY, SAAAGT. Trimming took off 5 bases at V and 5 bases at J, with 16 bases between the two ends. The CDR3 DNA is TGTGCCAGCAGTACGACGGGACCTTGGAACGAGCAGTACTTC. Its translation is CASSTTGPWNEQYF.

V is TRBV6-8 and J is TRBJ2-7, with 11 bases fitting TRBD2. Germline V gene lookup returns CDR1 MNHGY and CDR2 SAAAGT. The V gene end was trimmed by 11 bases and the J gene end by 6 bases; junction bases not matched to a gene: 18. The CDR3 is made up of 16 amino acids. CDR3 in DNA: TGTGCCTCAGGGACTAGCGGTGCTCGAGGATATCTCGAGCAGTACTTC. Residues: CASGTSGARGYLEQYF.

This clone was counted a few times. The V and J genes are TRBV4-1 and TRBJ1-3, with unresolved D. This CDR3 has 12 residues. Germline CDR1 MGHRA, CDR2 YSYEKL. V was cut by 0 bases and J by 7 bases, with 4 bases left in between. The DNA for the CDR3 is TGCGCCAGCAGCCAAGAGATCAACACCATATATTTT. Translation: CASSQEINTIYF.

By sample fraction, this clone is medium-sized. The genes are TRBV11-3 and TRBJ2-7; 13 bases align to TRBD2. Per the germline V gene, CDR1 is SGHNT and CDR2 is YENEEA. This CDR3 comprises 15 residues. V lost 5 bases, J lost 5 bases, and 6 bases stayed unmatched. In DNA, the CDR3 is TGTGCCAGCAGCGCTCGGACTAGCGGGAGAGACGAGCAGTACTTC. This translates into CASSARTSGRDEQYF.

This rearrangement joins TRBV5-1 to TRBJ2-7; 10 bases agree with TRBD2. Unmatched junction bases numbered 6, after V lost 3 bases and J lost 3 bases. CDR1 is SGHRS, CDR2 YFSETQ, per germline. There are 15 residues in the CDR3. The CDR3 region is CASSWTSGPFYEQYF. CDR3 nucleotides: TGCGCCAGCAGCTGGACTAGCGGTCCCTTCTACGAGCAGTACTTC.

There are many counts of this clone. V gene TRBV11-3 combines with J gene TRBJ1-2, with TRBD1 as a possible D gene (5 bases). V lost 8 bases and J 7 bases, leaving 29 bases between the germline ends. This CDR3 spans 17 amino acids. The V gene's germline CDR1 is SGHNT and CDR2 YENEEA. This CDR3 is CASGGRVGSPYSGGYTF. DNA for the CDR3: TGTGCCAGCGGGGGTAGGGTCGGCAGTCCCTATTCGGGTGGCTACACCTTC.

By its share, this clone is medium-sized (0.01 to 0.1%). V and J are TRBV9 and TRBJ2-5; 15 bases align to TRBD2. V lost 9 bases, J lost 8 bases, and 11 bases stayed unmatched. CDR3 length: 15 residues. Germline CDR1 and CDR2: SGDLS and YYNGEE. CDR3 coding DNA: TGTGCCACCACCGACGGGACTAGCGGGAGGAATACCCAGTACTTC. It encodes CATTDGTSGRNTQYF.

The sample holds a few counts of this clone. The CDR3 reads CTYRDSYNSPLHF. The DNA for the CDR3 is TGCACTTACAGGGACTCCTATAATTCACCCCTCCACTTT. V gene TRBV29-1 combines with J gene TRBJ1-6, with D perhaps matching TRBD1 (6 bases). Looked up from germline, CDR1 is SQVTM and CDR2 is ANQGSEA. The CDR3 is made up of 13 amino acids.

V and J are TRBV28 and TRBJ2-3; 7 positions match TRBD1. The length of the CDR3 is 15 residues. The trim removed 7 bases at V and 0 bases at J, leaving 7 bases unmatched. Germline V gene sequence: CDR1 MDHEN, CDR2 SYDVKM. CDR3 sequence: CASIPGQLSTDTQYF. The CDR3 DNA is TGTGCCAGCATACCGGGACAGCTAAGCACAGATACGCAGTATTTT.

In this sample, this clone turned up a few times. The chain couples TRBV9 to TRBJ2-1, with D perhaps TRBD2 (6 bases). The CDR3 is 14 amino acids. V dropped 0 bases and J dropped 9 bases, with 13 bases sitting between them. In germline, CDR1 is SGDLS, CDR2 YYNGEE. The CDR3 region is CASSVGLVTTEQFF. CDR3 in DNA: TGTGCCAGCAGCGTAGGACTAGTAACCACTGAGCAGTTCTTC.

This chain uses TRBV10-3 with TRBJ1-1; D unclear. Germline values: CDR1 ENHRY, CDR2 SYGVKD. V lost 2 bases, J lost 1 base, and 5 bases lay in between. The CDR3 runs 13 residues. Here the CDR3 reads CAISETQNTEAFF. The CDR3 region has the DNA TGTGCCATCAGTGAGACCCAGAACACTGAAGCTTTCTTT.

The chain recombines TRBV19 with TRBJ2-7, with 9 positions matching TRBD1. The CDR3 is made up of 13 amino acids. J lost 4 bases, V lost 5 bases, and 3 bases had no gene match. Germline CDR1 is LNHDA and CDR2 is SQIVND (reference sequence). DNA of the CDR3: TGTGCCAGTAGTGAACAGGGGGCTTACGAGCAGTACTTC. This gives the protein CASSEQGAYEQYF. The full variable domain, its missing parts supplied by reference TRBV19 and TRBJ2-7, is DGGITQSPKYLFRKEGQNVTLSCEQNLNHDAMYWYRQDPGQGLRLIYYSQIVNDFQKGDIAEGYSVSREKKESFPLTVTSAQKNPTAFYLCASSEQGAYEQYFGPGTRLTVT.

A note on this clone: The limits of the CDR3 on the DNA are not certain, so only TCRdb's listed CDR3 is given. The V call is TRBV6-8, the J call TRBJ2-3. CDR1 and CDR2 from the germline V gene are MNHGY and SAAAGT. The CDR3 numbers 15 amino acids, ends counted. The CDR3 protein is CASSTSTEGTDTQYF.

Relative to its sample, this clone is large (0.1 to 1%). The J gene is TRBJ2-6, the V gene TRBV9, with D possibly being TRBD1 (5 bases). The CDR3 has 15 residues. Per germline, CDR1 SGDLS and CDR2 YYNGEE. The germline V and J ends were trimmed by 3 bases and 1 base, with 8 bases remaining between them. CDR3 coding DNA: TGTGCCAGCAGCGATGGACAATCTGGGGCCAACGTCCTGACTTTC. Translation: CASSDGQSGANVLTF.

This chain joins TRBV10-2 and TRBJ1-5, with TRBD1 as a possible D gene (5 bases). The length of the CDR3 is 13 residues. In germline, CDR1 is WSHSY, CDR2 SAAADI. The germline V and J ends were trimmed by 7 bases and 3 bases, with 10 bases remaining between them. The CDR3 spells CASTDRHNQPQHF. DNA of the CDR3: TGCGCCAGCACAGACAGACACAATCAGCCCCAGCATTTT.